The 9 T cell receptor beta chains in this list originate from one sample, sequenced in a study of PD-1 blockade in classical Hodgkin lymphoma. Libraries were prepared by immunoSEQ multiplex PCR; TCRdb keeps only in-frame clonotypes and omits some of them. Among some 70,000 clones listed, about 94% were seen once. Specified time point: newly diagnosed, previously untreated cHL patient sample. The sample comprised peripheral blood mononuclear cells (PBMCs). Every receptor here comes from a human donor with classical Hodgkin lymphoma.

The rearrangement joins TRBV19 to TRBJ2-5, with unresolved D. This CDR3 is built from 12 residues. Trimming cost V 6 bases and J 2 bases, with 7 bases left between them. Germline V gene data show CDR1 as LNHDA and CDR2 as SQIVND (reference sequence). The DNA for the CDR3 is TGTGCCAGTAGGGGGTCGCAAGAGACCCAGTACTTC. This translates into CASRGSQETQYF.

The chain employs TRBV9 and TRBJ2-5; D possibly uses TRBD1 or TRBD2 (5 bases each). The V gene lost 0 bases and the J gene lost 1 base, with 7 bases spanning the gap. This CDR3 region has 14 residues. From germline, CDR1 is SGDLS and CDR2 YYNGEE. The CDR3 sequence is CASSVGGTQETQYF. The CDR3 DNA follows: TGTGCCAGCAGCGTAGGTGGGACCCAAGAGACCCAGTACTTC.

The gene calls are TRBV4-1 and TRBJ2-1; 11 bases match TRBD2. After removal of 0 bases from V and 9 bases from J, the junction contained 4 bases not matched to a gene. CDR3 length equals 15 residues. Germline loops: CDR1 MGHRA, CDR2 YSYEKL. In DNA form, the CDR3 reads TGCGCCAGCAGCCAAGATAGCGGGGGGGCGGGTGAGCAGTTCTTC. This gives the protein CASSQDSGGAGEQFF.

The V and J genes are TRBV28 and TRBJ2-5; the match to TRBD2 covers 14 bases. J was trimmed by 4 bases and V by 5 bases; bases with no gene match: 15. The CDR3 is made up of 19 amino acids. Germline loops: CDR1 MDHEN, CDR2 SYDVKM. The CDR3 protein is CASSPLTSGRAGSRETQYF. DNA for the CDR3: TGTGCCAGCAGTCCTTTGACTAGCGGGAGGGCCGGATCGAGAGAGACCCAGTACTTC. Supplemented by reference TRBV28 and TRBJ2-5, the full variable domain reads DVKVTQSSRYLVKRTGEKVFLECVQDMDHENMFWYRQDPGLGLRLIYFSYDVKMKEKGDIPEGYSVSREKKERFSLILESASTNQTSMYLCASSPLTSGRAGSRETQYFGPGTRLLVL.

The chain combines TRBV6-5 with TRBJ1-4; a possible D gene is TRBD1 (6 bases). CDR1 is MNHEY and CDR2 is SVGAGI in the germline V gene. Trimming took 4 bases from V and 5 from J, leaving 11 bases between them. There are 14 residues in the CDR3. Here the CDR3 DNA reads TGTGCCAGCAGTTTACCGGGACAAAATGAAAAACTGTTTTTT. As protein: CASSLPGQNEKLFF.

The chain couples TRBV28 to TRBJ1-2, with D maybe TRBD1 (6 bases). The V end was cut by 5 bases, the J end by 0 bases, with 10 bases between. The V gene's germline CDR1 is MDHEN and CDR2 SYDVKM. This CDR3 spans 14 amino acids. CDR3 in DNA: TGTGCCAGCAGTCAATGGACAGCTAACTATGGCTACACCTTC. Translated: CASSQWTANYGYTF.

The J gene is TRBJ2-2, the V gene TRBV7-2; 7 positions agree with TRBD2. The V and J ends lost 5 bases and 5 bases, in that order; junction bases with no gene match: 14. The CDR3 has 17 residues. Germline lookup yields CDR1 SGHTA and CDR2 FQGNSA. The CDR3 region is CASSLRTRGRGTGELFF. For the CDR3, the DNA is TGTGCCAGCAGCCTTCGAACTCGTGGGAGGGGAACCGGGGAGCTGTTTTTT.

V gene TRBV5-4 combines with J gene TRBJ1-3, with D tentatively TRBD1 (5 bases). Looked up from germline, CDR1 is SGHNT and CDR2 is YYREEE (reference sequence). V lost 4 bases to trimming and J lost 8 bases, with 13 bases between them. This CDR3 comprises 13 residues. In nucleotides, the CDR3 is TGTGCCAGCAGCCCCGTCGGGGGTGACACCATATATTTT. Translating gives CASSPVGGDTIYF.

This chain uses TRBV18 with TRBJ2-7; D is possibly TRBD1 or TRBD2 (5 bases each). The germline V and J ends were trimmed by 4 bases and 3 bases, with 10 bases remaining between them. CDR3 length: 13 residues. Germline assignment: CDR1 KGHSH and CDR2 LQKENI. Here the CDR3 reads CASSRDGNYEQYF. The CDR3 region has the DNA TGTGCCAGCTCACGGGACGGAAACTACGAGCAGTACTTC.